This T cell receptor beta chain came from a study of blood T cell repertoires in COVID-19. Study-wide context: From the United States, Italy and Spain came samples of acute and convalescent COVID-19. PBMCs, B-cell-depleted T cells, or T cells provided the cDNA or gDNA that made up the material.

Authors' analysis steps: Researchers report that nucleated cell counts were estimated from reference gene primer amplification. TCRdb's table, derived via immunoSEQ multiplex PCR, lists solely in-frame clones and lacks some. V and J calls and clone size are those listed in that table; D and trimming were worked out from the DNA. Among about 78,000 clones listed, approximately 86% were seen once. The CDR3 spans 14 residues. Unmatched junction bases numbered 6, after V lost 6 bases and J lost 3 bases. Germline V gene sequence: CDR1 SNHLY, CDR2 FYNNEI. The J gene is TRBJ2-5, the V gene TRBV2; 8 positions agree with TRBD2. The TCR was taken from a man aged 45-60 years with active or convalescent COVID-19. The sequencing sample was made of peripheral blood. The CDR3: CASSQTSAKETQYF. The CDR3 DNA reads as TGTGCCAGCAGCCAGACTAGCGCCAAAGAGACCCAGTACTTC.